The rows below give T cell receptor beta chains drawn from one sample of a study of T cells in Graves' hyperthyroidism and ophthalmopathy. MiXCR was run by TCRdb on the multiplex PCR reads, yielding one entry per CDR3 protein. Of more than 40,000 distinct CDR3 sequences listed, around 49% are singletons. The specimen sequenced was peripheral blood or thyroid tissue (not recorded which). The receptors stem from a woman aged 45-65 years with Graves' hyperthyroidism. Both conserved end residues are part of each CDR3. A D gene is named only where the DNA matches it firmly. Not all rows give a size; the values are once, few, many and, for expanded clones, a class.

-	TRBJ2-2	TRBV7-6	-	CASSVTSGELFF	TGTGCCAGCAGCGTGACTAGCGGGGAGCTGTTTTTT
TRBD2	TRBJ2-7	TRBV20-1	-	CSAKEAGGTEQYF	TGCAGTGCTAAGGAAGCGGGAGGGACCGAGCAGTACTTC
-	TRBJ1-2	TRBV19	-	CASKQPGRPYGYTF	TGTGCCAGTAAACAACCCGGGAGACCCTATGGCTACACCTTC
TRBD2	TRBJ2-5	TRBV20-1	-	CSASDEGRGTQYF	TGCAGTGCTAGTGACGAAGGGAGGGGGACCCAGTACTTC
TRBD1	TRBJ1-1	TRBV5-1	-	CASSVDRAFTEAFF	TGCGCCAGCAGCGTCGACAGGGCGTTCACTGAAGCTTTCTTT
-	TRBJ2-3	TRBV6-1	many	CASSVTGKGVWLTDTQYF	TGTGCCAGCAGTGTAACCGGGAAAGGCGTATGGTTGACAGATACGCAGTATTTT
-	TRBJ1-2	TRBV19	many	CASSSRGSYGYTF	TGTGCCAGTAGTAGCCGGGGGAGCTATGGCTACACCTTC
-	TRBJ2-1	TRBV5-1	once	CASSLLSGSARGEQFF	TGCGCCAGCAGCTTGCTAAGTGGGAGCGCGAGGGGTGAGCAGTTCTTC
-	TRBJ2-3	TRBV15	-	CATSGLRRTDTQYF	TGTGCCACCTCTGGCCTTAGACGCACAGATACGCAGTATTTT
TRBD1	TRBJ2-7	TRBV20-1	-	CSARRDRDEQYF	TGCAGTGCTAGGAGAGACAGGGACGAGCAGTACTTC
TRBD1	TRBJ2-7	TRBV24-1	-	CVTSDATGIYGEQYF	TGTGTCACCAGTGACGCGACAGGGATATATGGCGAGCAGTACTTC
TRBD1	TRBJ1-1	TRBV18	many	CASSGQLMNTEAFF	TGTGCCAGCTCGGGACAGCTCATGAACACTGAAGCTTTCTTT
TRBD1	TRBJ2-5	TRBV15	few	CATSRDRTETQYF	TGTGCCACCAGCAGGGACAGGACCGAGACCCAGTACTTC
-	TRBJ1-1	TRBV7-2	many	CASSLRNAPNTEAFF	TGTGCCAGCAGCTTACGGAACGCTCCGAACACTGAAGCTTTCTTT
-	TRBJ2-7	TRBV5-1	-	CASSLSGWSTTYEQYF	TGCGCCAGCAGCTTGTCTGGCTGGTCTACAACCTACGAGCAGTACTTC
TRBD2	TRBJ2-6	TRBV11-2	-	CASTLARASGF	TGTGCCAGCACCCTCGCCCGGGCTAGCGGCTTC
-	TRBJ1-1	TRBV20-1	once	CSARAPSGSNAEAFF	TGCAGTGCTAGGGCGCCTTCGGGCTCAAACGCTGAAGCTTTCTTT
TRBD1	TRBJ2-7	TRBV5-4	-	CASSMDRSTYEQYF	TGTGCCAGCAGCATGGACAGGTCCACCTACGAGCAGTACTTC
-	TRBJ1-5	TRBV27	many	CASSLRVGNQPQHF	TGTGCCAGCAGTTTAAGGGTAGGCAATCAGCCCCAGCATTTT
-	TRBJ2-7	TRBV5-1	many	CASSFRADYEQYF	TGCGCCAGCAGCTTCCGGGCCGACTACGAGCAGTACTTC